Reported below is one T cell receptor beta chain. The data are from a study of blood T cell repertoires in COVID-19. As for the study in general: From the United States, Italy and Spain came samples of acute and convalescent COVID-19. The analysed material was cDNA or gDNA that came from T cells, B-cell-depleted T cells, or PBMCs.

One Seattle source followed patients from active infection through their disease course. Some clones are missing from TCRdb's copy, which holds only in-frame ones; the method was immunoSEQ multiplex PCR. Altogether about 400,000 clones are present, 70% to 90% being singletons, with the ten largest covering just over 7%. CDR1 PRHDT and CDR2 FYEKMQ come from the germline V gene (reference sequence). CDR3 length: 15 residues. V lost 0 bases and J lost 1; bases outside the gene matches: 3. The rearrangement uses TRBV13 and TRBJ2-7, with 7 bases identical to TRBD1. The TCR sequence derives from a woman aged 55-75 years with COVID-19, enrolled during active disease. Sequencing was done on a sample of peripheral blood. The chain's CDR3 is CASSLGRDSSYEQYF. As DNA, the CDR3 is TGTGCCAGCAGCTTAGGCCGGGACAGTTCCTACGAGCAGTACTTC.